This entry lists 22 T cell receptor beta chains sequenced from one sample in a study of response to subunit inactivated influenza vaccine. One entry per CDR3 protein results from TCRdb running MiXCR on the RT-PCR reads. Of a few hundred thousand distinct CDR3 sequences in the sample, approximately 7.3% were seen once. Sequenced material: PBMCs from blood, taken roughly 24 months after vaccination. These receptor sequences come from a man aged 50 to 69 who received an inactivated influenza vaccine.

V and J are TRBV20-1 and TRBJ1-2; a weak D match, TRBD1 (6 bases). V was clipped by 6 bases and J by 4 bases, with 15 bases between them. The CDR3 is 13 residues long. CDR1 and CDR2 from the germline V gene are DFQATT and SNEGSKA (reference sequence). CDR3 DNA: TGCAGTGCCAATAACAGGGATTTCTATGGCTACACCTTC. Translating gives CSANNRDFYGYTF.

This clonotype has just a few counts. The chain employs TRBV5-1 and TRBJ1-1; the match to TRBD1 covers 10 bases. CDR1 SGHRS and CDR2 YFSETQ come from the germline V gene. Germline trimming cut 4 bases from V and 3 bases from J; bases unmatched to any gene: 6. The CDR3 sequence is 15 residues long. CDR3 loop: CASSGDRGIDTEAFF. The CDR3 nucleotides read TGCGCCAGCAGCGGGGACAGGGGTATTGACACTGAAGCTTTCTTT.

There are a few counts of this clonotype. The chain joins TRBV11-1 to TRBJ2-2; D perhaps matches TRBD1 (6 bases). CDR1 is SGHAT, CDR2 FQDESV, per germline (reference sequence). V was cut by 1 base and J by 4 bases, with 19 bases left in between. This CDR3 region has 18 residues. The CDR3 DNA reads as TGTGCCAGCAGCTTAGACGGTGTGGGGGCAGGAGCCACCGGGGAGCTGTTTTTT. Encoded protein: CASSLDGVGAGATGELFF. Full variable domain (rest looked up from reference TRBV11-1 and TRBJ2-2): EAEVAQSPRYKITEKSQAVAFWCDPISGHATLYWYRQILGQGPELLVQFQDESVVDDSQLPKDRFSAERLKGVDSTLKIQPAELGDSAMYLCASSLDGVGAGATGELFFGEGSRLTVL.

This clonotype was detected a few times. This chain joins TRBV12-3 or TRBV12-4 and TRBJ2-4; weak D call: TRBD1 (6 bases). This CDR3 is 15 amino acids long. The V end lost 3 bases, the J end lost 0 bases, and 9 bases lay between the germline ends. The CDR3 nucleotides read TGTGCCAGCAGTTTTGGGGGCCTAGCCAAAAACATTCAGTACTTC. Translated: CASSFGGLAKNIQYF.

With respect to this clonotype: A read error is likely, as this CDR3 ends without the conserved phenylalanine or tryptophan. The chain combines TRBV19 with TRBJ2-1; no reliable D call. The CDR3 is made up of 15 amino acids. Germline V CDR1 and CDR2: LNHDA, SQIVND (reference sequence). Deletions cut 4 bases from V and 5 bases from J, with 15 bases between. The chain's CDR3 is CASSRLFPPNNEQFC. The CDR3 bases are TGTGCCAGTAGTAGACTTTTTCCTCCTAACAATGAGCAGTTCTGC.

Only a few counts were recorded for this clonotype. The chain links TRBV12-3 or TRBV12-4 to TRBJ1-6, with TRBD1 matching 10 bases. Trimming removed 5 bases from V and 7 bases from J; junction bases left unmatched: 5. The CDR3 spans 15 residues. The CDR3 DNA reads TGTGCCAGCAGTCCGGGACAGGGGAAGAATTCACCCCTCCACTTT. This translates into CASSPGQGKNSPLHF.

The chain couples TRBV6-1 to TRBJ2-3; 7 nucleotides align to TRBD1. The CDR3 length is 15 residues. V dropped 6 bases and J dropped 1; count of bases not matched to a gene: 7. The V gene's germline CDR1 is MNHNS and CDR2 SASEGT. The CDR3 coding sequence is TGTGCCAGCAGGACGGACAGGAACCGCACAGATACGCAGTATTTT. Translated: CASRTDRNRTDTQYF.

This clonotype was found many times. The chain uses TRBV20-1 and TRBJ2-7; D may be TRBD2 (8 bases). The CDR3 has 13 residues. Germline lookup yields CDR1 DFQATT and CDR2 SNEGSKA (reference sequence). Trimming left V 3 bases short and J 4 bases short, with 13 bases between. CDR3: CSASGRGHYEQYF. CDR3 DNA: TGCAGTGCTAGCGGGAGGGGGCATTACGAGCAGTACTTC.

This clonotype was found a few times. The chain joins TRBV20-1 to TRBJ2-7, with 11 bases aligning to TRBD2. CDR1 DFQATT and CDR2 SNEGSKA come from the germline V gene (reference sequence). The trim removed 5 bases at V and 3 bases at J, leaving 12 bases unmatched. The CDR3 consists of 16 residues. This chain's CDR3 is CSAWPGTSGRNYEQYF. The CDR3 region has the DNA TGCAGTGCTTGGCCCGGGACTAGCGGACGAAACTACGAGCAGTACTTC.

CDR3 sequence (DNA): TGTGCCAGCAGCTTGGAGCGGGGGTGGGGAAACATTCAGTACTTC. Residues: CASSLERGWGNIQYF. The chain combines TRBV7-2 with TRBJ2-4; 8 nucleotides line up with TRBD2. The V gene end was trimmed by 3 bases and the J gene end by 6 bases; junction bases not matched to a gene: 7. The CDR3 length is 15 residues. Germline CDR1 and CDR2: SGHTA and FQGNSA.

CDR3 nucleotide sequence: TGCGCCAGCAGCCGGGCAGATAACTATGGCTACACCTTC. The encoded protein is CASSRADNYGYTF. V and J are TRBV4-1 and TRBJ1-2; no firm D call. This CDR3 contains 13 residues. Germline V gives CDR1 MGHRA, CDR2 YSYEKL. V was cut by 4 bases and J by 1 base, with 7 bases left in between.

This clonotype was seen a handful of times. This chain connects TRBV5-1 to TRBJ2-2; 9 bases are a match to TRBD2. The CDR3 consists of 16 residues. The trim removed 4 bases at V and 6 bases at J, leaving 10 bases unmatched. Germline V gene data show CDR1 as SGHRS and CDR2 as YFSETQ. The CDR3 nucleotides are TGCGCCAGCAGCGCACAGGCGGGAGGGCCCGCCGGGGAGCTGTTTTTT. This encodes CASSAQAGGPAGELFF.

The chain is built from TRBV5-1 and TRBJ2-4; 9 positions agree with TRBD1. The CDR3 has 15 residues. Germline V gene data show CDR1 as SGHRS and CDR2 as YFSETQ. V was pared by 4 bases and J by 5 bases, with 7 bases of the junction left unmatched. CDR3 protein: CASSVQGAGQNIQYF. For the CDR3, the DNA is TGCGCCAGCAGCGTACAGGGGGCTGGTCAAAACATTCAGTACTTC.

This clonotype was detected a few times. The gene calls are TRBV19 and TRBJ1-5; D is ambiguous. V was pared by 6 bases and J by 0 bases, with 12 bases between. This CDR3 comprises 15 residues. Germline V lookup: CDR1 LNHDA, CDR2 SQIVND (reference sequence). The CDR3 DNA follows: TGTGCCAGTAGGGAGGTCACGTATAGCAATCAGCCCCAGCATTTT. Its translation is CASREVTYSNQPQHF.

There are many counts of this clonotype. The rearrangement uses TRBV7-9 and TRBJ2-1; TRBD1 agrees at 7 bases. Germline V gives CDR1 SEHNR, CDR2 FQNEAQ (reference sequence). V gave up 2 bases and J gave up 5 bases; unmatched junction bases: 9. The CDR3 consists of 16 residues. CDR3 sequence reads: CASSLRALQGNNEQFF. The CDR3 DNA is TGTGCCAGCAGCTTACGGGCACTACAGGGGAACAATGAGCAGTTCTTC.

This clonotype was seen more than once but under ten times. The chain carries TRBV6-1 and TRBJ2-2, with D tentatively TRBD1 or TRBD2 (5 bases each). This CDR3 region has 16 residues. V lost 6 bases, J lost 5 bases, and 19 bases lay in between. Germline CDR1 is MNHNS and CDR2 is SASEGT. The CDR3 loop is CASREPGRAVTGELFF. The CDR3 DNA sequence: TGTGCCAGCAGGGAACCAGGGCGGGCGGTTACCGGGGAGCTGTTTTTT.

The table lists this clonotype with many counts. In DNA, the CDR3 is TGTGCCATCAGTGATCCGGAGAGTAATCAAGAGACCCAGTACTTC. Its translation: CAISDPESNQETQYF. The V and J genes are TRBV10-3 and TRBJ2-5; the D is unclear. V lost 3 bases and J lost 2, with 13 bases in between. This CDR3 is 15 amino acids long. Germline V gene lookup returns CDR1 ENHRY and CDR2 SYGVKD.

This clonotype was recorded a few times. J is TRBJ2-5 and V is TRBV10-3, with unresolved D. CDR1 and CDR2 from the germline V gene are ENHRY and SYGVKD. V lost 10 bases to trimming and J lost 4 bases, with 16 bases between them. This CDR3 is 13 amino acids long. As DNA, the CDR3 is TGTGCCACCGGTGGGCGAGTAGGAGAGACCCAGTACTTC. Translating gives CATGGRVGETQYF.

The sample holds many counts of this clonotype. V is TRBV29-1 and J is TRBJ2-3; D is uncertain. Germline assignment: CDR1 SQVTM and CDR2 ANQGSEA. V lost 3 bases and J lost 3, with 7 bases in between. This CDR3 is 12 amino acids long. Written as DNA, the CDR3 is TGCAGCGTTGACCCGGGTACAGATACGCAGTATTTT. The encoded protein is CSVDPGTDTQYF.

The chain couples TRBV7-6 to TRBJ2-3, with D unresolved. V was trimmed by 6 bases and J by 9 bases, leaving 13 bases between them. The CDR3 runs 12 residues. The germline gives CDR1 SGHVS, CDR2 FNYEAQ. In nucleotides, the CDR3 is TGTGCCAGCAGTTCAGACTCTTCCACGCAGTATTTT. It yields the protein CASSSDSSTQYF.

This clonotype came up many times. The J gene is TRBJ2-7, the V gene TRBV12-3 or TRBV12-4; TRBD1 aligns across 9 bases. The V and J ends lost 3 bases and 6 bases, in that order; junction bases with no gene match: 6. The CDR3 runs to 14 residues. The CDR3 bases are TGTGCCAGCAGTTTGACAGGGGGTGGCGCCGAGCAGTACTTC. Its protein product is CASSLTGGGAEQYF.

This clonotype was detected ten times or more. The chain joins TRBV7-2 to TRBJ2-5; no firm D call. This CDR3 has 14 amino acids. The germline V gene has CDR1 SGHTA and CDR2 FQGNSA. With 1 base removed from V and 2 bases from J, the gap between germline ends came to 8 bases. CDR3 nucleotide sequence: TGTGCCAGCAGCTTAGACAGAGCACAAGAGACCCAGTACTTC. Its translation is CASSLDRAQETQYF.